This T cell receptor beta chain was recorded in a study of T cell changes during pregnancy in multiple sclerosis (dated by TCRdb to about 2019). Study-level background: Changes in the T cell repertoire over the course of pregnancy were examined in this study in women with multiple sclerosis.

Library preparation used the immunoSEQ multiplex PCR assay. TCRdb's version of the immuneACCESS table is confined to in-frame rearrangements and falls short of the full clone set. An unresolved V gene accounts for under half of the shortfall where checked; the remainder is of unknown origin. Here the sample has 30,000 to 45,000 clones; over 75% occur a single time. The top ten clones comprise around 1.2% of the sample. On this clone itself: The antigen it recognizes is unknown. There are no base qualities to consult, and no much larger clone falls within one base.

Including the terminal cysteine and phenylalanine, the CDR3 comprises 13 residues. The sequence is cut down to CDR3 DNA, 39 bases in frame from base 1. The germline ends are 12 bases apart after V is trimmed by 2 bases and J by 7 bases. CDR1 KGHSH and CDR2 LQKENI were looked up in the germline V gene. Here the sequenced sample was CD4+ T cells from peripheral blood mononuclear cells, taken before pregnancy. This clonotype originated in a female donor with multiple sclerosis, enrolled in a pregnancy study. The chain employs TRBV18 and TRBJ2-7, with TRBD2 perhaps the D gene, on 5 matching bases. In nucleotides, the sequence is TGTGCCAGCTCACCATCGGACTCTGGGGAGCAGTACTTC. This translates into CASSPSDSGEQYF.